Below, one T cell receptor beta chain is given with its context. What it binds is unknown. Sequencing used immunoSEQ version 4 in survey mode. Data came from immunoSEQ multiplex PCR; TCRdb stores just in-frame clones and leaves some out. The table shows approximately 35,000 clones, with approximately 78% occurring only once. Cells were stimulated with overlapping HIV-1 Gag 15-mer peptides. CD40L/CD69 double-negative CD45RO-high memory CD4+ T cells were collected. The V gene lost 4 bases and the J gene lost 0 bases, with 12 bases spanning the gap. The germline gives CDR1 SGHRS, CDR2 YFSETQ. The length of the CDR3 is 15 residues. This sample stems from a study of persistence of HIV-infected CD4 T cells. Study information: The sample holds CD4+ T cells responsive to CMV or HIV-1 Gag.

The V and J genes are TRBV5-1 and TRBJ2-3; D is ambiguous. The sequencing used cultured CD4+ T cells from PBMCs, collected from a patient who received antiretroviral therapy. This TCR came from an adult with HIV. The donor label of this sample is uncertain. DNA for the CDR3: TGCGCCAGCAGCCCCGTGGGTACTAGCACAGATACGCAGTATTTT. Protein: CASSPVGTSTDTQYF.